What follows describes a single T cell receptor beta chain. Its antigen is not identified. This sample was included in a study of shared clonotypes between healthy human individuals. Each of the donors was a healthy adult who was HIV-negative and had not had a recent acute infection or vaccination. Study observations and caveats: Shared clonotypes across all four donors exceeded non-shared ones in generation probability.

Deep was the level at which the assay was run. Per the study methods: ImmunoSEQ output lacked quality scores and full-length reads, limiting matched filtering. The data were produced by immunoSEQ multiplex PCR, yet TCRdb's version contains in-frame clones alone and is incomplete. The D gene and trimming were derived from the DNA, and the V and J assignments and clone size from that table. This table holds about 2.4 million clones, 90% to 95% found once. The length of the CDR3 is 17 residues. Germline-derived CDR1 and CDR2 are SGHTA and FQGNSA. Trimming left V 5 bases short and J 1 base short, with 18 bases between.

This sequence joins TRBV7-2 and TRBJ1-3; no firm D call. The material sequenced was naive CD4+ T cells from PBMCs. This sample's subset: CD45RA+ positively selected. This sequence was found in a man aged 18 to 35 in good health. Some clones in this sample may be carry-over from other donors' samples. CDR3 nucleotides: TGTGCCAGCAGCCCTCTCGGCAGAACCCTATCTGGAAACACCATATATTTT. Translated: CASSPLGRTLSGNTIYF.